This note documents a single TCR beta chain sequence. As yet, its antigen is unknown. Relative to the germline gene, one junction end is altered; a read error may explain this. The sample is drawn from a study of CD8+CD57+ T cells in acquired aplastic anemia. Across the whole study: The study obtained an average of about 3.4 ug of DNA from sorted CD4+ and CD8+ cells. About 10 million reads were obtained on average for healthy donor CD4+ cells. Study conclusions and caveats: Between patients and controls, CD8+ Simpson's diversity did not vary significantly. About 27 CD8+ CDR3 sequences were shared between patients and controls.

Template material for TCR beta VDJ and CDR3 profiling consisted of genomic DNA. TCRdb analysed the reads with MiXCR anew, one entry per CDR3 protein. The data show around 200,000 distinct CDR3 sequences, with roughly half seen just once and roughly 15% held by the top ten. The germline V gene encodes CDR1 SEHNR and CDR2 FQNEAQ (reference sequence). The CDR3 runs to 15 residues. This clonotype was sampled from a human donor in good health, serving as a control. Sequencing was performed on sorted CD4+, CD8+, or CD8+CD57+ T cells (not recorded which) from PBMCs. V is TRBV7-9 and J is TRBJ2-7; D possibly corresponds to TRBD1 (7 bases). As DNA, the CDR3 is TGCGCCAGCAGCCAAGCGCGCAGGGGGGCTTACGAGCAGTACTTC. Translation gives CASSQARRGAYEQYF.